This T cell receptor (beta chain) was documented in a study of T cell repertoires in cytomegalovirus infection. Study-wide points: Carriers of CMV plus the relevant HLA were identified by cumulative public TCR beta family frequency. What dominated the ex vivo response were HLA-C-restricted CMV-specific TCR beta clonotypes.

The CDR3 is made up of 14 amino acids. V lost 5 bases and J lost 5; bases outside the gene matches: 3. Germline CDR1 MNHGY, CDR2 SAAAGT. In TCRdb, the reads were re-called with MiXCR into one record per CDR3 protein. The table lists roughly 60,000 distinct CDR3 sequences, around 30% of them singletons. Notes on this clonotype: No antigen is known for it.

The sequenced sample consisted of PBMCs, sequenced either directly or after in vitro stimulation (not recorded which). J is TRBJ1-4 and V is TRBV6-8, with TRBD1 matching over 9 bases. The sequence derives from a human donor in good health (CMV status not recorded). Some clones in this sample may be carry-over from other donors' samples. CDR3 protein: CASSRGTGNEKLFF. CDR3 bases: TGTGCCAGCAGTCGAGGGACAGGGAATGAAAAACTGTTTTTT.